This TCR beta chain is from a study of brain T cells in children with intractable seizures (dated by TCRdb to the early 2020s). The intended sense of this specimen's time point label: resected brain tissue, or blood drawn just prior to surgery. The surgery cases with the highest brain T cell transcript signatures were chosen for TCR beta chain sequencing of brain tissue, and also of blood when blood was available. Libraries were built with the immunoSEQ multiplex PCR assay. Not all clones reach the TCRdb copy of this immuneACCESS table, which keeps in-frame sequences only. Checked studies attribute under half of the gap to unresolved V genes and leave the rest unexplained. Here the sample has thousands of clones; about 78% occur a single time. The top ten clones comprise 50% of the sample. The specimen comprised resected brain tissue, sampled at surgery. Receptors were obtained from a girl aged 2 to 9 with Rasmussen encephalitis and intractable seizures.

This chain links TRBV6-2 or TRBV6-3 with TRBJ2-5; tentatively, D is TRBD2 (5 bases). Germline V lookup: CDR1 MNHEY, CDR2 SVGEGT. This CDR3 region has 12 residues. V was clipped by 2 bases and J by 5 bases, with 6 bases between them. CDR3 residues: CASSYPGETQYF. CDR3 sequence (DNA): TGTGCCAGCAGTTACCCGGGGGAGACCCAGTACTTC.